A single sample is the source of the 8 T cell receptor beta chains below, sequenced in a study of T cells in Graves' hyperthyroidism and ophthalmopathy. Amplification yielded TCR beta CDR3 regions, with RNA transcripts as the source. With the HTBI primer set, the TCR CDR3 went through a first round of RT-PCR. TCRdb called the multiplex PCR reads again in MiXCR, with one record for every CDR3 protein. The table records approximately 410,000 distinct CDR3 sequences, roughly 15% of them present only once. Sequenced sample: blood. The receptor set was obtained from a man younger than 35 with Graves' ophthalmopathy.

The table lists this clonotype with a few counts. V gene TRBV3-1 combines with J gene TRBJ1-1, with no clear D. The CDR3 extends over 18 amino acids. In germline, CDR1 is LGHDT, CDR2 YNNKEL (reference sequence). V was shortened by 2 bases and J by 5 bases, with 24 bases between the two germline ends. CDR3 nucleotide sequence: TGTGCCAGCAGCCAAAAGGCCGTTGTGACGGAGGTGGTTACTGAAGCTTTCTTT. Its protein product is CASSQKAVVTEVVTEAFF.

The table lists this clonotype with a few counts. One base away lies a much larger clone, so this may be a sequencing read error. The J gene is TRBJ2-5, the V gene TRBV7-2; 8 bases match TRBD2. This CDR3 spans 12 amino acids. Germline values: CDR1 SGHTA, CDR2 FQGNSA. CDR3 protein: CASSRGGEAQYF. The CDR3 coding sequence is TGTGCCAGCAGCCGGGGGGGAGAGGCCCAGTACTTC.

This clonotype is a singleton in its sample. A read error may explain this, as a much larger clone is one base away. The chain is built from TRBV29-1 and TRBJ2-7, with 12 bases aligning to TRBD2. CDR1 and CDR2 (germline): SQVTM, ANQGSEA. The CDR3 contains 14 residues. V was clipped by 7 bases and J by 7 bases; unmatched bases: 11. CDR3 nucleotide sequence: TGCAGCGCCCAAGGGCTAGCGGGGGGGGGTGAGCAGTACTTC. This codes for CSAQGLAGGGEQYF.

This clonotype was detected only a few times. The CDR3 here is CASSPGTPNYGYTF. The DNA for the CDR3 is TGTGCCAGCAGCCCTGGGACACCCAACTATGGCTACACCTTC. This sequence joins TRBV7-2 and TRBJ1-2; D is perhaps TRBD1 (6 bases). CDR3 size: 14 residues. The V gene's germline CDR1 is SGHTA and CDR2 FQGNSA. Deletions cut 5 bases from V and 2 bases from J, with 12 bases between. The full variable domain, in which reference TRBV7-2 and TRBJ1-2 provide the parts outside the CDR3, is GAGVSQSPSNKVTEKGKDVELRCDPISGHTALYWYRQSLGQGLEFLIYFQGNSAPDKSGLPSDRFSAERTGGSVSTLTIQRTQQEDSAVYLCASSPGTPNYGYTFGSGTRLTVV.

This clonotype was seen more than once but under ten times. The CDR3 here is CASSLRRAGATDTQYF. The CDR3 nucleotides are TGTGCCAGCAGCTTACGGAGAGCGGGAGCCACAGATACGCAGTATTTT. V gene TRBV7-3 combines with J gene TRBJ2-3; 8 positions match TRBD2. V lost 2 bases, J lost 2 bases, and 6 bases stayed unmatched. The CDR3 is 16 residues long. CDR1 is SGHTA and CDR2 is FQGTGA in the germline V gene.

In this sample, this clonotype turned up many times. This chain connects TRBV6-1 to TRBJ2-1; D is undetermined. Germline CDR1 reads MNHNS; CDR2 reads SASEGT. The length of the CDR3 is 12 residues. The germline V and J ends were trimmed by 6 bases and 7 bases, with 10 bases remaining between them. CDR3 DNA sequence: TGTGCCAGCAGCCCCCTCGCGAATGAGCAGTTCTTC. It encodes CASSPLANEQFF.

CDR3 in amino acids: CASSNTGGTEAFF. DNA of the CDR3: TGTGCCAGTAGTAATACAGGGGGCACTGAAGCTTTCTTT. The V gene is TRBV19, the J gene TRBJ1-1; TRBD1 agrees at 8 bases. CDR3 length: 13 amino acids. V trimming: 4 bases; J trimming: 4 bases; junction bases outside the gene matches: 2. Per the germline V gene, CDR1 is LNHDA and CDR2 is SQIVND (reference sequence).

This clonotype was picked up a small number of times. The V call is TRBV19, the J call TRBJ2-3, with TRBD1 matching 9 bases. The J segment lost 5 bases and the V segment lost 6 bases, leaving 9 bases of the junction unmatched. The CDR3 spans 15 residues. The V gene's germline CDR1 is LNHDA and CDR2 SQIVND (reference sequence). For the CDR3, the DNA is TGTGCCAGTAGGTCTCGACAGGGGGTGGGAGATACGCAGTATTTT. Encoded protein: CASRSRQGVGDTQYF.